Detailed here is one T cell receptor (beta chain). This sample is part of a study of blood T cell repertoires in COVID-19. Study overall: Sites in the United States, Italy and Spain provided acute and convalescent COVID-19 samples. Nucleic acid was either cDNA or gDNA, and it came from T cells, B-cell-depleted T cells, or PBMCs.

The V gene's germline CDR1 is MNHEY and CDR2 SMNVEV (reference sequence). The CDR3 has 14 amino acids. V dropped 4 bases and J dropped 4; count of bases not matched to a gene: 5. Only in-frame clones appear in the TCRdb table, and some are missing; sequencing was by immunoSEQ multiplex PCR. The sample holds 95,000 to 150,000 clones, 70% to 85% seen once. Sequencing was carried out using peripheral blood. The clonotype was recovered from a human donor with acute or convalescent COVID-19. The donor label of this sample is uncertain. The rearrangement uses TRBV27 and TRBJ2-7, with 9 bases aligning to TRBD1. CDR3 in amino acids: CASSSGTGMYEQYF. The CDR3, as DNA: TGTGCCAGCAGTTCCGGGACAGGGATGTACGAGCAGTACTTC.